This entry features one T cell receptor (delta chain) sequence. The antigen is unknown. This CDR3 has 19 residues. CDR1 and CDR2 (germline): TSWWSYY, QGS. V shed 1 base and J 2 bases; nucleotides not matched to a gene: 12. The sample is drawn from a study of Vδ1+ human thymocytes. Extracted RNA was reverse transcribed into cDNA. Multiplex PCR used pooled V-gene forward primers and a constant-region reverse primer to amplify CDR3s. TCRdb re-processed the multiplex PCR reads via CATT. The table lists 21,000 or so delta-chain clones, roughly 8% of them singletons. Thymocytes were sorted as CD3+ TCRVdelta1+ TCRVdelta2- after alphabeta T cell depletion. General study points: Thymic TRG and TRD repertoires appeared highly polyclonal.

This TCR came from a child younger than two who had congenital heart surgery. The gene calls are TRDV1 and TRDJ1; 11 positions match TRDD3. Input material: Vdelta1+ gamma-delta thymocytes from the thymus. Described subset: FACS-sorted CD3+ TCRalphabeta- TCRVdelta1+ TCRVdelta2- thymocytes. The CDR3 nucleotides are TGTGCTCTTGGGGAACGGCGACGTACTGGGGGATATGGGACCGATAAACTCATCTTT. Translating gives CALGERRRTGGYGTDKLIF.